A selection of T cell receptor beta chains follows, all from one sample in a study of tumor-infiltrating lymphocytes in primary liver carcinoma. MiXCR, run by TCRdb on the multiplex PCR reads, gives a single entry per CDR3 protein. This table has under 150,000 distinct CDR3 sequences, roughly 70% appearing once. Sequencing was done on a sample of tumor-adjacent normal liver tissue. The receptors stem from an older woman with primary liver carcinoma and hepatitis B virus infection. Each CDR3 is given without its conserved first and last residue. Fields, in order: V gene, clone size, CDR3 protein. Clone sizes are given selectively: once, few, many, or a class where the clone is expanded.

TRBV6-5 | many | ASRKAGPWNEQF
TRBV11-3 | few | ASSFRGARSMGNEQF
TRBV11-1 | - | ASSLRVPSSGRATDMQY
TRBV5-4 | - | ASSLLLGGGIYNEQF
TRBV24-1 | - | ATSGAGGISNERF
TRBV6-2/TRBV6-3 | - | ASSYSTIQETQY
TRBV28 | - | VSSPGYEQY
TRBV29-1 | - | SAAGGVPYEQY
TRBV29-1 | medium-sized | SAPVGDTQY
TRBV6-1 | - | ASSRNRGPYGYT
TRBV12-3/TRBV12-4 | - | ANNLLSGGVETQY
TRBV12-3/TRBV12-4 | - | ASGLDSFYKQY
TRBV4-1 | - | ASSPLQGDYGHT
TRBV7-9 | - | ASSHSASTDTLY
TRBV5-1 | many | ASSNGDPSTDTQY
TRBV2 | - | ASVRDAYNSPLH
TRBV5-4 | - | ANSSDRGRANEQF
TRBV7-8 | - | ANSRDLGGTDTQY
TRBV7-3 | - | ASSTTSSTDTQY
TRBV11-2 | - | ASSNEGRGYNEQL
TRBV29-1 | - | SSVKAGNEQF
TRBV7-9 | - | ARSFGTYHEQL
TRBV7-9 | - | ASRPAKGRTDTQY
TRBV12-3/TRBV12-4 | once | ASSLTVGGTQY
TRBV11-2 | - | TSGLEGGSVGEQF
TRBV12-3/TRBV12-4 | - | ASSTWKTGGRHYEQY
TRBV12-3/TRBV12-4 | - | TSSLLDNQPQH
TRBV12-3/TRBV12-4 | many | ASSWGTSPGETQY
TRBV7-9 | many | ASSVSGRTSSYGYT
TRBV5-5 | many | ASSPLEREQY
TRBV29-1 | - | SVNRGQEVDTQY
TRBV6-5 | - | ASSYLAGERDEQH